The 2 T cell receptor beta chains below come from one sample, sequenced in a study of OX40 agonist ivuxolimab in advanced cancers. Libraries were prepared through the immunoSEQ multiplex PCR assay. TCRdb stores this immuneACCESS table with in-frame sequences only. Part of the clones is absent; in the studies checked, under half of the shortfall reflects unresolved V genes, and no reason is known for the rest. This sample is represented by approximately 94,000 clones; 91% of them were singletons. Approximately 0.81% of the sample is taken by the ten largest. Sequencing used CD4+ or CD8+ T cells sorted from blood, obtained in a trial of the OX40 agonist ivuxolimab. These TCRs come from an adult with an advanced solid tumor such as melanoma, head and neck, liver or kidney cancer.

CDR3 sequence: CASGLSQFF. The CDR3 nucleotides read TGTGCTAGTGGTTTGTCTCAGTTCTTC. The chain couples TRBV12-5 to TRBJ2-1, with unresolved D. CDR1 and CDR2 from the germline V gene are LGHNT and FRNRAP. CDR3 length: 9 amino acids. V dropped 2 bases and J dropped 13 bases, with 3 bases sitting between them.

The CDR3 DNA reads TGTGCCAGTAGTACACGACAGGGACACACTGAAGCTTTCTTT. Residues: CASSTRQGHTEAFF. The chain is built from TRBV19 and TRBJ1-1, with 7 positions matching TRBD1. The junction had 5 bases not matched to a gene; V was cut back by 4 bases and J by 3 bases. From germline, CDR1 is LNHDA and CDR2 SQIVND (reference sequence). This CDR3 has 14 residues.